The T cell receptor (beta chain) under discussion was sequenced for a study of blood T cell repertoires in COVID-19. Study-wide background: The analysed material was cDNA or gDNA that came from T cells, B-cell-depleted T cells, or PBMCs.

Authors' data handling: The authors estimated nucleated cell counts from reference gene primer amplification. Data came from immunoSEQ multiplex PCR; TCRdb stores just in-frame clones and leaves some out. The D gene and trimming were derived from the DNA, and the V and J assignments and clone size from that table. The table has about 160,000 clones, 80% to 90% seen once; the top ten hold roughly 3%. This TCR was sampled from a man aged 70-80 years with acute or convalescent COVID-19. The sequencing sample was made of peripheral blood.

The CDR3 sequence is CASHIAGAYNEQFF. CDR3 sequence (DNA): TGCGCCAGTCACATAGCGGGGGCTTACAATGAGCAGTTCTTC. This chain joins TRBV5-1 and TRBJ2-1; 9 bases are a match to TRBD2. The CDR3 is made up of 14 amino acids. After removal of 8 bases from V and 4 bases from J, the junction contained 7 bases not matched to a gene. Germline CDR1 SGHRS, CDR2 YFSETQ. Full variable domain (outside the CDR3, taken from reference TRBV5-1 and TRBJ2-1): KAGVTQTPRYLIKTRGQQVTLSCSPISGHRSVSWYQQTPGQGLQFLFEYFSETQRNKGNFPGRFSGRQFSNSRSEMNVSTLELGDSALYLCASHIAGAYNEQFFGPGTRLTVL.